Listed below are T cell receptor beta chains from one sample, sequenced in a study of shared clonotypes between healthy human individuals. Sequencing used immunoSEQ multiplex PCR; TCRdb keeps in-frame clones, though not all of them. Here the sample spans some 2,100,000 clones, 93% being singletons. Source material: naive CD8+ T cells from PBMCs. The receptor source for this set is a man aged 18 to 30 in good health. Some clones in this sample may be carry-over from other donors' samples. CDR3s include the opening cysteine and the closing phenylalanine or tryptophan. A D gene is named only where the DNA matches it firmly.

V gene	J gene	D gene	CDR3 DNA	CDR3 protein
TRBV27	TRBJ1-1	TRBD1	TGTGCCAGCAGTTTAGGGCAGGGGGTTTTGATTGCGGAAGCTTTCTTT	CASSLGQGVLIAEAFF
TRBV28	TRBJ1-5	NA	TGTGCCACCAACCGACCTTGGACAGTAAGCAATCAGCCCCAGCATTTT	CATNRPWTVSNQPQHF
TRBV27	TRBJ2-2	NA	TGTGCCAGCAGTTTAATGGGGGGTACCGGGGAGCTGTTTTTT	CASSLMGGTGELFF
TRBV4-3	TRBJ2-1	NA	TGCGCCAGCAGCCAAGATGAACGGCAGTTCTTC	CASSQDERQFF
TRBV7-9	TRBJ2-2	NA	TGTGCCAGCAGCTTAGTTTCTAGCTTGGAGGCGGTCGGGGAGCTGTTTTTT	CASSLVSSLEAVGELFF
TRBV28	TRBJ1-3	NA	TGTGCCAGCAGTTTTTTACAGACCTCTGGAAACACCATATATTTT	CASSFLQTSGNTIYF
TRBV7-8	TRBJ1-1	TRBD1	TGTGCCAGCAGCTTAAGTCTCAGTGGTGCAGGGGGAGCTTTCTTT	CASSLSLSGAGGAFF
TRBV7-7	TRBJ2-5	TRBD2	TGTGCCAGCAGCTTAGTTCCGGGGGGTAAGGAAGAGACCCAGTACTTC	CASSLVPGGKEETQYF
TRBV5-1	TRBJ1-1	NA	TGCGCCAGCAGTGGGGGCAGCACTGAAGCTTTCTTT	CASSGGSTEAFF
TRBV9	TRBJ2-3	TRBD1	TGTGCCAGCAGCAAGGACAGGCCAGATACGCAGTATTTT	CASSKDRPDTQYF
TRBV5-5	TRBJ2-1	TRBD1	TGTGCCAGCAGCTTGGGTGACAGGGGGTCCTACAATGAGCAGTTCTTC	CASSLGDRGSYNEQFF
TRBV9	TRBJ2-7	NA	TGTGCCAGCAGCCCCGGGACGGCATCCTACGAGCAGTACTTC	CASSPGTASYEQYF
TRBV5-1	TRBJ2-4	TRBD1	TGCGCCAGCAGTGGACCGGGACAGGCCCGGGACCTAGCCAAAAACATTCAGTACTTC	CASSGPGQARDLAKNIQYF
TRBV28	TRBJ1-2	NA	TGTGCCAGCAGTTTATGGGGGCAAGGCTACACCTTC	CASSLWGQGYTF